The entry below describes one T cell receptor beta chain. The target antigen is unknown. The data stem from a study of T cell responses to AZD1222 COVID-19 vaccine. Study-level results: Sampled repertoires all dated from after the peak T cell response.

This table comes from immunoSEQ multiplex PCR, and its TCRdb copy is limited to in-frame clones, with some not included. The table shows about 69,000 clones, with roughly 80% occurring only once. This CDR3 spans 11 amino acids. Germline assignment: CDR1 SGHRS and CDR2 YFSETQ. V was cut by 6 bases and J by 5 bases, with 6 bases left in between. V and J are TRBV5-1 and TRBJ1-5, with D uncertain. This clonotype was sampled from an adult who received the AZD1222 COVID-19 vaccine. The sample was peripheral blood, taken 28 days after the second AZD1222 dose. The CDR3 DNA sequence: TGCGCCAGCAATCTTTATCAGCCCCAGCATTTT. Its translation is CASNLYQPQHF.